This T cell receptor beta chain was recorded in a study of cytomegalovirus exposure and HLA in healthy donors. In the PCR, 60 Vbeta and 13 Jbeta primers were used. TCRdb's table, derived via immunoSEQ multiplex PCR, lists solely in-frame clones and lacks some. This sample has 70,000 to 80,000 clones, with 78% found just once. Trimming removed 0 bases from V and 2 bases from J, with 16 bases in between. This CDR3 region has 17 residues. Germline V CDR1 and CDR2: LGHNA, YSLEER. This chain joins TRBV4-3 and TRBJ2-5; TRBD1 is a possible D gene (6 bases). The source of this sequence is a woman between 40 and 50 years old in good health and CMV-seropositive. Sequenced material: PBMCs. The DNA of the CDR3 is TGCGCCAGCAGCCAAGATCCTGGCAGGGGTCGGCAAGAGACCCAGTACTTC. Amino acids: CASSQDPGRGRQETQYF.